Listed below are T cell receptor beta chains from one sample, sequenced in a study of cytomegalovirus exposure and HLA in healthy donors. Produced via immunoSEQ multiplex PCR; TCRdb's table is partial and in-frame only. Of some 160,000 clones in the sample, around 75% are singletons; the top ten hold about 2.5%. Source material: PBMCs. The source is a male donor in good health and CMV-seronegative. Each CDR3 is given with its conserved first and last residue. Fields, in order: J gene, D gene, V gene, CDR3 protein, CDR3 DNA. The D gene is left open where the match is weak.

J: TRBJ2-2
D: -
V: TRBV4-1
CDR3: CASSPFGNLNTGELFF
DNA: TGCGCCAGCAGCCCCTTTGGCAACCTTAACACCGGGGAGCTGTTTTTT

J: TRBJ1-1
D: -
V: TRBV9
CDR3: CASSAPGYTEAFF
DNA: TGTGCCAGCAGCGCCCCAGGGTACACTGAAGCTTTCTTT

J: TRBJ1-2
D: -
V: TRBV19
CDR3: CASTGGLYGYTF
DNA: TGTGCCAGTACGGGAGGTCTCTATGGCTACACCTTC

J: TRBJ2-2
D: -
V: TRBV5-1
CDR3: CASSLLQVNTGELFF
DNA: TGCGCCAGCAGCTTGTTACAGGTTAACACCGGGGAGCTGTTTTTT

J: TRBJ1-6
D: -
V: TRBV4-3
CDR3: CASTRQTGANSPLHF
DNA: TGCGCCAGCACTCGTCAGACAGGCGCGAATTCACCCCTCCACTTT

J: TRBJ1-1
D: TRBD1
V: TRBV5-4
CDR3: CASSWQQGETEAFF
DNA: TGTGCCAGCAGCTGGCAACAGGGGGAGACTGAAGCTTTCTTT

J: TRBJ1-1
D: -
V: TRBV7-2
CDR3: CASSLMSRVAFF
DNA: TGTGCCAGCAGCTTAATGTCCAGGGTGGCTTTCTTT

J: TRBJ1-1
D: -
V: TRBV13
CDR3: CASSFDPRYRDKAEAFF
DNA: TGTGCCAGCAGCTTCGACCCCCGTTATCGGGACAAAGCTGAAGCTTTCTTT

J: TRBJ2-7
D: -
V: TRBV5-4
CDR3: CASSFPGALTYEQYF
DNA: TGTGCCAGCAGCTTTCCAGGGGCCCTCACCTACGAGCAGTACTTC

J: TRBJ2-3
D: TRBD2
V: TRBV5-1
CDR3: CASSWGGTSGGADTQYF
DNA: TGCGCCAGCAGCTGGGGAGGAACTAGCGGGGGGGCAGATACGCAGTATTTT

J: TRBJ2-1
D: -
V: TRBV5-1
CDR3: CASSLGGRSVDEQFF
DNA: TGCGCCAGCAGCTTGGGGGGGCGGTCGGTGGATGAGCAGTTCTTC

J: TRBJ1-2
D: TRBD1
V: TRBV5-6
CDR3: CASSPVDREYPRGYTF
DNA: TGTGCCAGCAGCCCTGTTGACAGGGAATATCCTAGAGGCTACACCTTC

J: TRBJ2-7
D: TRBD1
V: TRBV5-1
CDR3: CASAADRPTYEQYF
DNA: TGCGCCAGCGCGGCGGACAGGCCGACCTACGAGCAGTACTTC

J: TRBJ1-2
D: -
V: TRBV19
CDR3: CASSPTGDGDYGYTF
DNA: TGTGCCAGTAGTCCGACAGGAGATGGGGACTATGGCTACACCTTC

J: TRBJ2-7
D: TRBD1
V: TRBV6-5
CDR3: CASSYSTGYAYEQYF
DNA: TGTGCCAGCAGTTACTCGACAGGGTACGCCTACGAGCAGTACTTC